This T cell receptor (beta chain) was recovered during a study of shared clonotypes between healthy human individuals. Overall study results and limits: Clonotype sharing among the donors was expected to vary with sequencing depth.

About this clone: Its antigen is unknown.

Measured with immunoSEQ multiplex PCR; TCRdb has only the in-frame clones, and not every one. The sample gives approximately 600,000 clones, approximately 95% of which show up once; approximately 0.11% is in the top ten. This CDR3 is 13 amino acids long. Germline V gene data show CDR1 as SGHTA and CDR2 as FQGTGA. V lost 4 bases and J 7 bases, leaving 13 bases between the germline ends. Only CD45RO-negative cells positively selected for CCR7 counted as naive CD8 cells, so terminally differentiated effector memory CD45RA+ cells were excluded. The chain is built from TRBV7-3 and TRBJ1-1, with D unresolved. The specimen was naive CD8+ T cells sorted from blood. The receptor's source is a woman in her thirties in good health. The CDR3 loop reads CASSSLGSNEAFF. CDR3 nucleotides: TGTGCCAGCAGCTCCCTGGGGTCTAATGAAGCTTTCTTT.